Listed below are T cell receptor beta chains from one sample, sequenced in a study of OX40 agonist ivuxolimab in advanced cancers. Profiling relied on immunoSEQ multiplex PCR, and the TCRdb table lists in-frame clones only, not all of them. The sample contains some 50,000 clones, about nine tenths of which appear only once. Material: CD4+ or CD8+ T cells sorted from blood, obtained in a trial of the OX40 agonist ivuxolimab. Receptors were obtained from an adult with an advanced solid tumor such as melanoma, head and neck, liver or kidney cancer. CDR3s include the opening cysteine and the closing phenylalanine or tryptophan. A D gene is named only where the DNA matches it firmly. For some rows the clone size is stated as once, few or many, or as a class when expanded; others skip it.

d_call	j_call	v_call	clone_size	cdr3_aa	cdr3_nt
-	TRBJ1-5	TRBV12-2	-	CASRLCETGGQPQHF	TGTGCAAGTCGCTTATGTGAGACAGGGGGTCAGCCCCAGCATTTT
TRBD1	TRBJ1-1	TRBV5-4	-	CASSLPLGQTNTEAFF	TGTGCCAGCAGCCTTCCCCTGGGACAGACGAACACTGAAGCTTTCTTT
TRBD1	TRBJ1-2	TRBV19	-	CASSIGRTGKVGGYTF	TGTGCCAGTAGTATAGGGAGGACAGGGAAGGTTGGTGGCTACACCTTC
-	TRBJ2-4	TRBV11-2	-	CASSFSQLSDIQYF	TGTGCCAGCAGCTTCAGCCAGCTCAGTGACATTCAGTACTTC
-	TRBJ2-1	TRBV10-1	-	CASSEGFDNEQFF	TGCGCCAGCAGTGAGGGCTTCGACAATGAGCAGTTCTTC
-	TRBJ2-2	TRBV28	-	CASRGYTLRPPANTGELFF	TGTGCCAGCAGGGGATACACCCTGAGACCACCCGCGAACACCGGGGAGCTGTTTTTT
TRBD2	TRBJ2-2	TRBV7-2	-	CASSFPSGSWTGELFF	TGTGCCAGCAGCTTCCCTAGCGGGAGCTGGACCGGGGAGCTGTTTTTT
TRBD1	TRBJ1-1	TRBV5-6	-	CASSMGRDREAFF	TGTGCCAGCAGCATGGGGCGGGACAGGGAAGCTTTCTTT
TRBD2	TRBJ2-1	TRBV28	-	CASSSLSGRMGNEQFF	TGTGCCAGCAGTTCCCTTAGCGGGAGGATGGGCAATGAGCAGTTCTTC
TRBD2	TRBJ2-1	TRBV5-1	once	CASSFGGAGRYNEQFF	TGCGCCAGCAGCTTCGGGGGGGCAGGGAGATACAATGAGCAGTTCTTC
TRBD1	TRBJ2-5	TRBV28	-	CASTSTGRTQYF	TGTGCCAGCACCTCGACAGGGCGGACCCAGTACTTC
TRBD2	TRBJ2-3	TRBV7-2	-	CASSTRLATSTDTQYF	TGTGCCAGCAGCACGAGACTAGCGACAAGCACAGATACGCAGTATTTT
TRBD1	TRBJ1-2	TRBV19	-	CASINAGQGNYGYTF	TGTGCCAGTATCAATGCGGGACAGGGGAACTATGGCTACACCTTC
-	TRBJ1-6	TRBV6-5	-	CASSSATGGSSPLHF	TGTGCCAGCAGTTCCGCGACAGGAGGATCTTCACCCCTCCACTTT
-	TRBJ2-3	TRBV19	-	CASSTAGRGLGTDTQYF	TGTGCCAGTAGTACAGCGGGTCGGGGCCTAGGCACAGATACGCAGTATTTT
-	TRBJ2-7	TRBV6-5	-	CASSWARYEQYF	TGTGCCAGCAGTTGGGCACGGTACGAGCAGTACTTC
-	TRBJ2-3	TRBV7-2	-	CASRGISSTDTQYF	TGTGCCAGCCGAGGAATCTCTAGCACAGATACGCAGTATTTT
-	TRBJ2-3	TRBV12-5	-	CASSSIVAADTQYF	TGTGCTAGTAGCTCGATAGTAGCCGCAGATACGCAGTATTTT
-	TRBJ2-5	TRBV5-1	few	CASSLDPETQYF	TGCGCCAGCAGCTTGGACCCCGAGACCCAGTACTTC
-	TRBJ2-7	TRBV6-5	-	CASSTGTTYYEQYF	TGTGCCAGCAGTACCGGGACAACCTACTACGAGCAGTACTTC
-	TRBJ1-1	TRBV11-3	-	CASSLDGRGRNTEAFF	TGTGCCAGCAGCTTAGATGGGAGGGGGAGGAACACTGAAGCTTTCTTT
TRBD1	TRBJ1-6	TRBV30	-	CASPQGAGNSPLHF	TGTGCCTCGCCACAGGGGGCAGGAAATTCACCCCTCCACTTT
TRBD1	TRBJ2-5	TRBV5-1	-	CASSFGTGGETQYF	TGCGCCAGCAGCTTTGGGACAGGGGGGGAGACCCAGTACTTC
TRBD1	TRBJ1-2	TRBV6-1	-	CASIALTGFVGGYTF	TGTGCCAGCATTGCTCTGACAGGGTTCGTCGGAGGCTACACCTTC
TRBD2	TRBJ2-3	TRBV29-1	-	CSVVLAASTDTQYF	TGCAGCGTTGTTCTAGCGGCTAGCACAGATACGCAGTATTTT
-	TRBJ2-5	TRBV14	-	CASSAVQRETQYF	TGTGCCAGTTCTGCGGTGCAAAGGGAGACCCAGTACTTC
TRBD1	TRBJ1-3	TRBV10-2	-	CASRGQGISGNTIYF	TGCGCCAGCAGGGGACAGGGCATCTCTGGAAACACCATATATTTT
-	TRBJ1-5	TRBV28	-	CASSLKLGPQHF	TGTGCCAGCAGCCTTAAACTCGGGCCCCAGCATTTT
TRBD1	TRBJ1-2	TRBV28	-	CASGLRQGGDGYTF	TGTGCCAGTGGGCTAAGGCAGGGGGGAGATGGCTACACCTTC
-	TRBJ2-2	TRBV6-1	-	CASKGQNTGELFF	TGTGCCAGCAAGGGTCAGAACACCGGGGAGCTGTTTTTT
-	TRBJ1-5	TRBV5-1	-	CASSLDGRQPQHF	TGCGCCAGCAGCTTGGATGGAAGGCAGCCCCAGCATTTT
-	TRBJ2-3	TRBV18	-	CASSPAPSGGGTAATQYF	TGTGCCAGCTCACCAGCCCCTTCGGGCGGAGGGACGGCCGCTACGCAGTATTTT
TRBD1	TRBJ2-5	TRBV29-1	-	CSVQGQGETQYF	TGCAGCGTGCAGGGACAGGGTGAGACCCAGTACTTC